This T cell receptor (beta chain) originates from a study of vaccination effects on CD4 cells after COVID-19. Study-wide background: Each participant was given two doses of one vaccine (BNT162b2 or mRNA-1273).

With regard to this clone: The antigen is unknown.

General study points: Late post-vaccination samples showed marked contraction of infection- and vaccine-induced clones.

After expansion with viral peptide pools in the ViraFEST assay, antigen-specific CD4+ T cells were sequenced. Culturing for about ten days preceded CD4+ T cell isolation. Vaccine recipients had no previous SARS-CoV-2 infection; their nucleocapsid antibodies were negative. The authors replaced half the medium with IL-2 medium on days 3 and 7. Sequenced by immunoSEQ multiplex PCR; TCRdb stores in-frame clones only, minus some. The data contain approximately 76,000 clones, more than 60% of them singletons. This CDR3 is built from 14 residues. The ends lost 4 bases at V and 6 bases at J; junction bases unmatched: 8. CDR1 is SGHDN, CDR2 FVKESK, per germline.

The clonotype originates from a human donor who received a COVID-19 vaccine. This chain links TRBV14 with TRBJ1-2, with 7 nucleotides matching TRBD1. The sequenced sample was CD4+ T cells from PBMCs cultured with SARS-CoV-2 spike peptides, obtained before COVID-19 vaccination. In DNA, the CDR3 is TGTGCCAGCAGCCCAGGGGGGGGCAGGCATGGCTACACCTTC. The encoded protein is CASSPGGGRHGYTF.